Listed here are 9 T cell receptor beta chains from one sample, sequenced in a study of T cells in localized non-small cell lung cancer. The data were produced by immunoSEQ multiplex PCR, yet TCRdb's version contains in-frame clones alone and is incomplete. The table has tens of thousands of clones, roughly 88% seen once. Source: peripheral blood, taken before any cancer treatment. The receptor source for this set is a woman aged 35 to 75 with stage I lung adenocarcinoma.

The gene calls are TRBV28 and TRBJ2-6; D might be TRBD2 (6 bases). This CDR3 comprises 13 residues. Germline V gives CDR1 MDHEN, CDR2 SYDVKM. V shed 6 bases and J shed 8 bases, with 11 bases lying between them. The CDR3 bases are TGTGCCAGCAGCCCAGGAGGGACCAACGTCCTGACTTTC. This sequence encodes CASSPGGTNVLTF.

This clone was seen a single time. V and J are TRBV6-6 and TRBJ1-1; D not certain. Looked up from germline, CDR1 is MNHNY and CDR2 is SVGAGI (reference sequence). The CDR3 runs to 14 residues. Trimming cost V 7 bases and J 4 bases, with 16 bases left between them. In DNA, the CDR3 is TGTGCCAGCACTCCAACGGGCCTCGGCACTGAAGCTTTCTTT. Encoded protein: CASTPTGLGTEAFF.

The chain links TRBV2 to TRBJ2-6, with 7 bases aligning to TRBD1. Germline loops: CDR1 SNHLY, CDR2 FYNNEI. This CDR3 has 15 amino acids. With 5 bases clipped from V and 2 bases from J, the junction kept 3 bases outside the gene matches. This CDR3 is CASSPDRAGANVLTF. The DNA for the CDR3 is TGTGCCAGCAGTCCCGACAGGGCTGGGGCCAACGTCCTGACTTTC.

V usage is TRBV4-3 and J usage is TRBJ1-5; TRBD1 might be the D (5 bases). CDR1 is LGHNA, CDR2 YSLEER, per germline. Between the trimmed V and J ends, which lost 0 bases and 0 bases, there was a span of 18 bases. This CDR3 is built from 19 residues. In DNA form, the CDR3 reads TGCGCCAGCAGCCAAGAGCCGGCAGGGATCGGGTATAGCAATCAGCCCCAGCATTTT. Protein sequence: CASSQEPAGIGYSNQPQHF.

This clone was detected only once. The chain joins TRBV5-1 to TRBJ1-1; D possibly corresponds to TRBD1 (5 bases). From germline, CDR1 is SGHRS and CDR2 YFSETQ. The CDR3 runs 15 residues. V was clipped by 1 base and J by 0 bases, with 10 bases between them. In DNA, the CDR3 is TGCGCCAGCAGCTTGAACGCAGGGCTGAACACTGAAGCTTTCTTT. Encoded protein: CASSLNAGLNTEAFF.

The rearrangement links TRBV11-3 to TRBJ2-7; possible D gene TRBD2, 5 bases. V lost 5 bases to trimming and J lost 3 bases, with 17 bases between them. The CDR3 extends over 15 amino acids. Germline CDR1 SGHNT, CDR2 YENEEA. CDR3 sequence reads: CASSPLGVTHYEQYF. The CDR3 bases are TGTGCCAGCAGCCCCCTCGGGGTAACCCACTACGAGCAGTACTTC.

This chain joins TRBV30 and TRBJ1-5, with D possibly TRBD1 on 5 matching bases. Germline CDR1 GTSNPN, CDR2 SVGIG (reference sequence). The CDR3 is made up of 15 amino acids. Trimming stripped 2 bases from V and 0 bases from J, with 11 bases between. CDR3 nucleotide sequence: TGTGCCTGGAGTACAGGAGTTTATAGCAATCAGCCCCAGCATTTT. Its protein is CAWSTGVYSNQPQHF.

The rearrangement joins TRBV2 to TRBJ2-1; D gene unclear. This CDR3 spans 13 amino acids. The germline CDR1 and CDR2 sequences are SNHLY and FYNNEI. V lost 6 bases, J lost 5 bases, and 11 bases lay in between. CDR3 DNA: TGTGCCAGCAGCTCTCTCCGGGACAATGAGCAGTTCTTC. Translated, it gives CASSSLRDNEQFF.

This chain joins TRBV5-5 and TRBJ2-5; no clear D gene. Germline V CDR1 and CDR2: SGHKS, YYEKEE (reference sequence). The CDR3 consists of 11 residues. Trimming left V 0 bases short and J 6 bases short, with 3 bases between. The CDR3 sequence is CASSLVQTQYF. Here the CDR3 DNA reads TGTGCCAGCAGCTTGGTGCAGACCCAGTACTTC.